A single sample is the source of the 18 T cell receptor beta chains below, sequenced in a study of blood T cells in healthy people across ages. Alongside a J-beta primer mix, a sample-barcoded 5' primer served in a second PCR lasting roughly 7 to 11 cycles. Via MiXCR, TCRdb re-called the 5' RACE reads, giving one row per CDR3 protein. The sample carries 1 million or so distinct CDR3 sequences, under 30% recorded once. Another study also made use of these data, one on T cells of mothers and their children.

Sequencing input: blood. These TCRs come from a girl aged 2 to 10 in good health.

This chain links TRBV25-1 with TRBJ2-3, with 8 bases matching TRBD2. V lost 1 base, J lost 9 bases, and 9 bases stayed unmatched. The CDR3 covers 15 residues. Germline CDR1 reads MGHDK; CDR2 reads SYGVNS. CDR3 sequence: CASSEWGGLAGTQYF. For the CDR3, the DNA is TGTGCCAGCAGTGAATGGGGCGGCTTAGCGGGGACGCAGTATTTT.

This clonotype was observed a handful of times. Compared with germline, one end of the junction differs, possibly owing to a read error. The chain links TRBV5-6 to TRBJ2-5, with D hard to call. The CDR3 runs to 13 residues. Looked up from germline, CDR1 is SGHDT and CDR2 is YYEEEE. The CDR3 DNA reads TGTACCAGCAGCTTGGGTGGGGAAGAGACCCAGTACTTC. Translating gives CTSSLGGEETQYF.

This clonotype was observed a few times. V and J are TRBV6-5 and TRBJ2-5; no firm D call. Matching the DNA end better, TRBJ2-7 makes the J call doubtful. The CDR3 runs to 12 residues. CDR1 MNHEY and CDR2 SVGAGI come from the germline V gene. The CDR3 reads CASWAGTYEQYF. CDR3 bases: TGTGCCAGCTGGGCAGGAACCTACGAGCAGTACTTC.

This chain uses TRBV7-2 with TRBJ1-5; 7 bases match TRBD1. Germline V gene data show CDR1 as SGHTA and CDR2 as FQGNSA. This CDR3 is built from 17 residues. V lost 5 bases, J lost 1 base, and 11 bases stayed unmatched. The CDR3 protein is CASSPKVKTGSNQPQHF. CDR3 nucleotide sequence: TGTGCCAGCAGCCCGAAAGTAAAGACAGGGAGCAATCAGCCCCAGCATTTT. The variable domain in full, with the rest retrieved from reference TRBV7-2 and TRBJ1-5, is GAGVSQSPSNKVTEKGKDVELRCDPISGHTALYWYRQSLGQGLEFLIYFQGNSAPDKSGLPSDRFSAERTGGSVSTLTIQRTQQEDSAVYLCASSPKVKTGSNQPQHFGDGTRLSIL.

This chain connects TRBV6-5 to TRBJ2-3; 11 bases fit TRBD2. The trim removed 6 bases at V and 4 bases at J, leaving 6 bases unmatched. From germline, CDR1 is MNHEY and CDR2 SVGAGI. The CDR3 contains 15 residues. The CDR3 bases are TGTGCCAGCAGGCGTCTAGCGGGAGGAGCAGATACGCAGTATTTT. Translation: CASRRLAGGADTQYF.

The genes are TRBV19 and TRBJ1-3; the match to TRBD1 covers 7 bases. V lost 7 bases to trimming and J lost 2 bases; unmatched junction nucleotides: 5. Germline CDR1 reads LNHDA; CDR2 reads SQIVND (reference sequence). The CDR3 totals 14 residues. In nucleotides, the CDR3 is TGTGCCAGTATAGCAGGGGGAACTGGAAACACCATATATTTT. As protein: CASIAGGTGNTIYF. Complete variable domain (other parts from reference TRBV19 and TRBJ1-3): DGGITQSPKYLFRKEGQNVTLSCEQNLNHDAMYWYRQDPGQGLRLIYYSQIVNDFQKGDIAEGYSVSREKKESFPLTVTSAQKNPTAFYLCASIAGGTGNTIYFGEGSWLTVV.

This clonotype was detected only a few times. This chain connects TRBV5-1 to TRBJ2-5, with D possibly matching TRBD2 (6 bases). The CDR3 contains 15 residues. Trimming took off 2 bases at V and 4 bases at J, with 15 bases between the two ends. Germline V CDR1 and CDR2: SGHRS, YFSETQ. The CDR3 DNA sequence: TGCGCCAGCAGCTTTCGGGGGTCGTCGGGAGAGACCCAGTACTTC. Its protein product is CASSFRGSSGETQYF. Supplemented by reference TRBV5-1 and TRBJ2-5, the full variable domain reads KAGVTQTPRYLIKTRGQQVTLSCSPISGHRSVSWYQQTPGQGLQFLFEYFSETQRNKGNFPGRFSGRQFSNSRSEMNVSTLELGDSALYLCASSFRGSSGETQYFGPGTRLLVL.

Here the CDR3 DNA reads TGTGCCAGCAGCTTTGGCAGGGGGACAGGGGACAATGAGCAGTTCTTC. Protein: CASSFGRGTGDNEQFF. V usage is TRBV7-3 and J usage is TRBJ2-1, with 10 bases fitting TRBD1. Germline CDR1 is SGHTA and CDR2 is FQGTGA. V shed 3 bases and J 5 bases; nucleotides not matched to a gene: 7. CDR3 length: 16 residues.

This clonotype was observed a handful of times. The V gene is TRBV12-3 or TRBV12-4, the J gene TRBJ2-1; D gene ambiguous. This CDR3 spans 14 amino acids. The V end was cut by 10 bases, the J end by 0 bases, with 13 bases between. The chain's CDR3 is CATSIWRSYNEQFF. CDR3 DNA sequence: TGTGCCACCTCTATTTGGCGCTCCTACAATGAGCAGTTCTTC.

The chain has TRBV29-1 and TRBJ2-7, with 10 nucleotides matching TRBD1. Losses at the gene ends were 4 bases for V and 2 bases for J; bases not matched to a gene: 14. CDR1 is SQVTM and CDR2 is ANQGSEA in the germline V gene. The length of the CDR3 is 17 residues. The CDR3 is CSVGIRDRGVGTYEQYF. The CDR3 DNA follows: TGCAGCGTTGGGATTCGGGACAGGGGAGTAGGTACCTACGAGCAGTACTTC.

This clonotype was counted a few times. This chain uses TRBV19 with TRBJ1-2; 7 bases align to TRBD1. The CDR3 is made up of 14 amino acids. J was trimmed by 6 bases and V by 4 bases; bases with no gene match: 8. Germline-derived CDR1 and CDR2 are LNHDA and SQIVND (reference sequence). CDR3 bases: TGTGCCAGTAGTAACCAGGGGGGTATCGATGGCTACACCTTC. Its protein product is CASSNQGGIDGYTF.

This clonotype was seen a handful of times. This chain joins TRBV29-1 and TRBJ2-1, with D perhaps assigned TRBD1 or TRBD2 (5 bases each). CDR1 is SQVTM and CDR2 is ANQGSEA in the germline V gene. The CDR3 runs 16 residues. Trimming stripped 2 bases from V and 2 bases from J, with 16 bases between. In DNA, the CDR3 is TGCAGCGTTGAAAGCTTCGGGGACCCTACCTACAATGAGCAGTTCTTC. This encodes CSVESFGDPTYNEQFF.

This clonotype has a handful of counts. The gene calls are TRBV28 and TRBJ2-5; 7 bases fit TRBD2. V lost 2 bases, J lost 2 bases, and 11 bases stayed unmatched. The germline gives CDR1 MDHEN, CDR2 SYDVKM. The CDR3 has 17 amino acids. CDR3 nucleotides: TGTGCCAGCAGTTTAGGTCGGCGGGTGGGAGGGCAAGAGACCCAGTACTTC. Translation: CASSLGRRVGGQETQYF.

The V gene is TRBV6-5, the J gene TRBJ1-1, with unresolved D. Germline CDR1 MNHEY, CDR2 SVGAGI. The CDR3 loop spans 14 amino acids. V lost 5 bases to trimming and J lost 1 base, with 11 bases between them. In nucleotides, the CDR3 is TGTGCCAGCAGTGCCTTCGTTTCGAACACTGAAGCTTTCTTT. The encoded protein is CASSAFVSNTEAFF.

V gene TRBV20-1 combines with J gene TRBJ1-6; D is possibly TRBD1 (5 bases). The V gene lost 3 bases and the J gene lost 10 bases, with 13 bases spanning the gap. This CDR3 is 13 amino acids long. Germline V gene sequence: CDR1 DFQATT, CDR2 SNEGSKA (reference sequence). The CDR3 DNA is TGCAGTGCTAGGGGGGACGATGGCTCACCCCTCCACTTT. Encoded protein: CSARGDDGSPLHF.

This clonotype was seen only a few times. V usage is TRBV7-3 and J usage is TRBJ2-5, with TRBD1 identical over 8 bases. The J call could be wrong; TRBJ2-1 is a better fit for the DNA end. The CDR3 spans 15 residues. Germline V gene data show CDR1 as SGHTA and CDR2 as FQGTGA. Written as DNA, the CDR3 is TGTGCCAGCAGCTTAAGCGTTATCCGGGACAGGGAGCAGTTCTTC. It is translated as CASSLSVIRDREQFF.

This sequence joins TRBV4-1 and TRBJ2-7, with TRBD2 identical over 15 bases. V shed 0 bases and J 2 bases; nucleotides not matched to a gene: 8. Germline V gives CDR1 MGHRA, CDR2 YSYEKL. The CDR3 sequence is 19 residues long. CDR3 region: CASSQEKGLAGGPTYEQYF. CDR3 sequence (DNA): TGCGCCAGCAGCCAAGAAAAGGGACTAGCGGGAGGCCCTACCTACGAGCAGTACTTC.

The chain has TRBV21-1 and TRBJ2-2; whether TRBD2, the table's D call, matches the DNA was not checked. TRBV21-1 corresponds to a pseudogene. The CDR3 sequence is 17 residues long. The CDR3 protein is CASSKILLAYVTGELFF. CDR3 bases: TGTGCCAGCAGCAAAATCCTTCTAGCGTACGTCACCGGGGAGCTGTTTTTT.